A single T cell receptor beta chain is shown here with its context. This specimen belongs to a study of blood T cell repertoires in COVID-19. Authors' analysis steps: Amplification from reference gene primers served as the basis for estimated nucleated cell counts. This table comes from immunoSEQ multiplex PCR, and its TCRdb copy is limited to in-frame clones, with some not included. From that table come the V and J calls and clone size; the DNA was used to work out D and trimming. The data contain approximately 220,000 clones, about nine tenths of them seen just once; the ten biggest clones take up 4% to 4.5%. V gave up 3 bases and J gave up 10 bases; unmatched junction bases: 8. The germline V gene has CDR1 LNHDA and CDR2 SQIVND (reference sequence). The CDR3 consists of 13 residues.

Sample: peripheral blood. J is TRBJ1-2 and V is TRBV19, with TRBD1 matching 7 bases. This sequence was found in a man in his fifties with acute or convalescent COVID-19. The CDR3 is CASSILGTEYYTF. The CDR3 DNA sequence: TGTGCCAGTAGTATTCTAGGGACAGAGTACTACACCTTC.